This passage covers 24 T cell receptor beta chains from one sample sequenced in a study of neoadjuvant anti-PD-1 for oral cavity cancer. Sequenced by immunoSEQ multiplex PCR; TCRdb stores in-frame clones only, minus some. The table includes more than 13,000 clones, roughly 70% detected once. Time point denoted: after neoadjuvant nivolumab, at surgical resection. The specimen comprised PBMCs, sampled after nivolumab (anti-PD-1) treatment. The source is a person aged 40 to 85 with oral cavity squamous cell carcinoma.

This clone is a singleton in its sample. CDR3 residues: CASSPRRGQLNTEAFF. CDR3 in DNA: TGTGCCAGCAGCCCCCGCCGGGGCCAGCTGAACACTGAAGCTTTCTTT. V is TRBV7-8 and J is TRBJ1-1; a weak D match, TRBD1 (5 bases). The V end lost 5 bases, the J end lost 0 bases, and 16 bases lay between the germline ends. Germline-derived CDR1 and CDR2 are SGHVS and FQNEAQ. The CDR3 covers 16 residues.

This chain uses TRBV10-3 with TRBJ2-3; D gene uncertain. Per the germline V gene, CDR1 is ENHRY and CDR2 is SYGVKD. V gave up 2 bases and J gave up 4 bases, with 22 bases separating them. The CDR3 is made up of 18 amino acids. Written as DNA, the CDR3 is TGTGCCATCAGTGAGGAACCCGGGCGAGGTTCTTTCTCAGATACGCAGTATTTT. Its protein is CAISEEPGRGSFSDTQYF.

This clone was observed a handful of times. Here the CDR3 reads CASSQQGTEAFF. The CDR3 DNA follows: TGCGCCAGCAGCCAACAGGGGACTGAAGCTTTCTTT. The genes are TRBV5-1 and TRBJ1-1; 7 bases agree with TRBD1. Germline V gives CDR1 SGHRS, CDR2 YFSETQ. Losses at the gene ends were 4 bases for V and 5 bases for J; bases not matched to a gene: 2. This CDR3 comprises 12 residues.

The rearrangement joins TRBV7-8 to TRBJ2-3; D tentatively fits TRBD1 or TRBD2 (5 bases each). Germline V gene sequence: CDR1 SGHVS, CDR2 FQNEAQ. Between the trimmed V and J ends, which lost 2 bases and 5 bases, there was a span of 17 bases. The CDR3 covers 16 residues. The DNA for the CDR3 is TGTGCCAGCAGCTTATCCTCTGTGGGGGTGAAAGATACGCAGTATTTT. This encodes CASSLSSVGVKDTQYF.

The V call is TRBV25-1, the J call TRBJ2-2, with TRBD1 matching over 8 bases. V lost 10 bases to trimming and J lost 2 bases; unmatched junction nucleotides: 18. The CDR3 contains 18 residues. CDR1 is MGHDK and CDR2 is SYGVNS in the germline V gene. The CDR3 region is CATFTYLRQGPNTGELFF. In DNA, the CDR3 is TGTGCCACCTTCACTTATTTAAGACAGGGGCCTAACACCGGGGAGCTGTTTTTT.

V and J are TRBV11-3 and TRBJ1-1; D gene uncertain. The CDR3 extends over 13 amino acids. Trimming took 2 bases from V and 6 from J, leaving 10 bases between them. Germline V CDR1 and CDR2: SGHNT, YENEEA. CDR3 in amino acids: CASSLRESSEAFF. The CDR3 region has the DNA TGTGCCAGCAGCTTAAGGGAATCATCTGAAGCTTTCTTT.

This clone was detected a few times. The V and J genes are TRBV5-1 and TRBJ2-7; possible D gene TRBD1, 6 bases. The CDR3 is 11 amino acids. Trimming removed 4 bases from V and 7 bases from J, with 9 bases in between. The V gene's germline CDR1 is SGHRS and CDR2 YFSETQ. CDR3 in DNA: TGCGCCAGCAGCCCGGACAGAGAGCAGTACTTC. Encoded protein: CASSPDREQYF. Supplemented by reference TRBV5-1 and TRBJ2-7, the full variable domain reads KAGVTQTPRYLIKTRGQQVTLSCSPISGHRSVSWYQQTPGQGLQFLFEYFSETQRNKGNFPGRFSGRQFSNSRSEMNVSTLELGDSALYLCASSPDREQYFGPGTRLTVT.

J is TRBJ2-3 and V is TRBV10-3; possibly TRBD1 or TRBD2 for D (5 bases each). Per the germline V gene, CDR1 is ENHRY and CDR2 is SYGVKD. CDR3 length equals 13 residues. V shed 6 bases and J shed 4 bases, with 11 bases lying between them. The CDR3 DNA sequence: TGTGCCATCAGGGGGGACGGCCCAGATACGCAGTATTTT. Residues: CAIRGDGPDTQYF.

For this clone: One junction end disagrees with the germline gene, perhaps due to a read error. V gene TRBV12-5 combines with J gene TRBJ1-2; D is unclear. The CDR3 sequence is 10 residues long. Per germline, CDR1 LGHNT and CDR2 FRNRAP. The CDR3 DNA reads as TGTGCTAGTGCTCTAGACACCATGATCTTC. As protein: CASALDTMIF.

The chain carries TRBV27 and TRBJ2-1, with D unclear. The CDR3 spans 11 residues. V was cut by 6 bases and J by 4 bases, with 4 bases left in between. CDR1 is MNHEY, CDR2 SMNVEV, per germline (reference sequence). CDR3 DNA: TGTGCCAGCAGGGAGTACAATGAGCAGTTCTTC. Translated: CASREYNEQFF.

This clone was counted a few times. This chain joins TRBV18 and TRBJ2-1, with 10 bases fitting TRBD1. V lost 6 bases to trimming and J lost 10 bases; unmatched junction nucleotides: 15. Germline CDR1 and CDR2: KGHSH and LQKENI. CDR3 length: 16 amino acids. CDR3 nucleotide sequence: TGTGCCAGCTCGCCCCCGGGACAGGGGCCCTTAGGGGAGCAGTTCTTC. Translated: CASSPPGQGPLGEQFF.

CDR3 DNA: TGTGCCAGCAGGATACAACGAACTAGCACAGATACGCAGTATTTT. Translation gives CASRIQRTSTDTQYF. The rearrangement uses TRBV28 and TRBJ2-3; no definite D call. The V end lost 6 bases, the J end lost 0 bases, and 13 bases lay between the germline ends. Germline lookup yields CDR1 MDHEN and CDR2 SYDVKM. The CDR3 runs 15 residues. The variable domain in full, with the rest retrieved from reference TRBV28 and TRBJ2-3, is DVKVTQSSRYLVKRTGEKVFLECVQDMDHENMFWYRQDPGLGLRLIYFSYDVKMKEKGDIPEGYSVSREKKERFSLILESASTNQTSMYLCASRIQRTSTDTQYFGPGTRLTVL.

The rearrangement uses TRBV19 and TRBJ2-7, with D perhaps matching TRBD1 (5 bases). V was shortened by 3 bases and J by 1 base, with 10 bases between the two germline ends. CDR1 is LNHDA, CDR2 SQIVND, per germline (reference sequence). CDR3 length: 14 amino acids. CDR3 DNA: TGTGCCAGTAGTATTCAACAGGAGTCCTACGAGCAGTACTTC. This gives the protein CASSIQQESYEQYF.

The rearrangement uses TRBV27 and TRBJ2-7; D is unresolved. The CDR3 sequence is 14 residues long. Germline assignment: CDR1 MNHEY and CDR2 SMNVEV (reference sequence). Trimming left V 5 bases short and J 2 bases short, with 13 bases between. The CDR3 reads CASSPLTETYEQYF. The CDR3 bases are TGTGCCAGCAGTCCGTTGACGGAAACCTACGAGCAGTACTTC.

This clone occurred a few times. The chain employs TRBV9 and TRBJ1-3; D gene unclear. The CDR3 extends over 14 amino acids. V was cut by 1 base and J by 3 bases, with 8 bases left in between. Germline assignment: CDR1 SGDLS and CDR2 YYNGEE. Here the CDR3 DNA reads TGTGCCAGCAGCGTACGGACCGGTGGAAACACCATATATTTT. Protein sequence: CASSVRTGGNTIYF.

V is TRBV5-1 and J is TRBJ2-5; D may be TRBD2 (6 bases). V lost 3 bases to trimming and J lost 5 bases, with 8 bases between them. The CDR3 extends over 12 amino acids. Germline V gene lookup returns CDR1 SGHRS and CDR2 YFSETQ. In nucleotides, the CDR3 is TGCGCCAGCAGCTCTAGCGAGGAGACCCAGTACTTC. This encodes CASSSSEETQYF.

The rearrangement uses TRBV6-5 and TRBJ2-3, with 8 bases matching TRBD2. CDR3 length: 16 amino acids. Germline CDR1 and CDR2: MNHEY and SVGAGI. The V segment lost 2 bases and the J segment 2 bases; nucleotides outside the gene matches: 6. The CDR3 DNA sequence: TGTGCCAGCAGTTACGGTAGCGGGACAAACACAGATACGCAGTATTTT. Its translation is CASSYGSGTNTDTQYF.

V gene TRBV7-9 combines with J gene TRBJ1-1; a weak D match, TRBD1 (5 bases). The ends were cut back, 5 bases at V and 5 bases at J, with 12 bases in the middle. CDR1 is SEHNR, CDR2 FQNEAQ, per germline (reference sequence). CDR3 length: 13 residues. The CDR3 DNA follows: TGTGCCAGCAGCCTCGCAGGGCGTACTGAAGCTTTCTTT. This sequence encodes CASSLAGRTEAFF.

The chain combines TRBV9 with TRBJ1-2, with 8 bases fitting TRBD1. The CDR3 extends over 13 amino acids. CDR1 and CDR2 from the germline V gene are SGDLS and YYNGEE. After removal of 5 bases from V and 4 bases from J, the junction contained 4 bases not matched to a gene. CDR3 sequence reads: CASSLTGGYGYTF. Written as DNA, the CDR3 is TGTGCCAGCAGTCTTACAGGGGGCTATGGCTACACCTTC.

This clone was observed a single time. CDR3 region: CASMTGTGTYEQYF. The CDR3 coding sequence is TGTGCCAGCATGACCGGGACAGGAACCTACGAGCAGTACTTC. J is TRBJ2-7 and V is TRBV28; 8 positions match TRBD1. Germline assignment: CDR1 MDHEN and CDR2 SYDVKM. The CDR3 loop spans 14 amino acids. V shed 7 bases, J shed 2 bases, and the junction held 7 bases outside the gene matches.

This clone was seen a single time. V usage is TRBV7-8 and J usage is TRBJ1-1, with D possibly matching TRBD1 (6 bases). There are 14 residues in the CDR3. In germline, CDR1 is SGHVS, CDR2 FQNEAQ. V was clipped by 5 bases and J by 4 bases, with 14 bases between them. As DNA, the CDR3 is TGTGCCAGCAGCCTCCTCCTACAGGGCACTGAAGCTTTCTTT. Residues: CASSLLLQGTEAFF. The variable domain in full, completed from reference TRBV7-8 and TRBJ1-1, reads GAGVSQSPRYKVAKRGQDVALRCDPISGHVSLFWYQQALGQGPEFLTYFQNEAQLDKSGLPSDRFFAERPEGSVSTLKIQRTQQEDSAVYLCASSLLLQGTEAFFGQGTRLTVV.

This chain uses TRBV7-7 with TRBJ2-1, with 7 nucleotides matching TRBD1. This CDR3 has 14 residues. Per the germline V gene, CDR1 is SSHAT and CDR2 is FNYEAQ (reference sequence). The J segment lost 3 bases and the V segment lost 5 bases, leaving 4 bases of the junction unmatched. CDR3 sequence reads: CASSQGTVYNEQFF. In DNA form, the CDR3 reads TGTGCCAGCAGCCAGGGGACAGTCTACAATGAGCAGTTCTTC.

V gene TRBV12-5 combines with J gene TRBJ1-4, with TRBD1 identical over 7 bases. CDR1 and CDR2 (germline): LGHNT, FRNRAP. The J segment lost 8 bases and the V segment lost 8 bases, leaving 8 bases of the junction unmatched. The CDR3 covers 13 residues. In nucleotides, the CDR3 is TGTGCTAGTAATAGGGGGCTGGGCGAAAAACTGTTTTTT. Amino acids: CASNRGLGEKLFF.

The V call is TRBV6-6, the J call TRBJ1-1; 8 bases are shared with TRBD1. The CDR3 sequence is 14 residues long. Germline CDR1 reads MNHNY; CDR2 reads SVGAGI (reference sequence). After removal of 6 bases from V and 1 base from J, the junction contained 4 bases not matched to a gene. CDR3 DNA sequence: TGTGCCAGCAGCGGACAGGGAGAGAACACTGAAGCTTTCTTT. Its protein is CASSGQGENTEAFF.